This record looks at one T cell receptor beta chain sequence and its context. Its antigen is as yet unknown. Generated by immunoSEQ multiplex PCR, the TCRdb table keeps only in-frame clones and is missing some. Of around 500,000 clones in the sample, 80% to 90% were seen once. The entry originates in a study of Ad26.COV2.S vaccination and SARS-CoV-2 variants. Turning to the study itself: Vaccine-arm donor from the placebo-controlled COV1001 Ad26.COV2.S trial. In the study, Ad26.COV2.S was injected intramuscularly once, or twice 56 days apart. Findings and limits, study-wide: Vaccine recipients and placebo recipients showed similar non-spike TCR breadth. Spike-specific TCR breadth in vaccine recipients exceeded that seen in placebo recipients.

The CDR3 totals 14 residues. V dropped 5 bases and J dropped 3 bases, with 12 bases sitting between them. Germline loops: CDR1 KGHDR, CDR2 SFDVKD. This sample's treatment: about 20 received Ad26.COV2.S at low or high dose, single or two shots; roughly five received placebo; per-sample allocation not given. Specimen acquisition occurred on day 63 following the initial vaccine or placebo injection. The J gene is TRBJ1-1, the V gene TRBV24-1; D call uncertain. The sequence was collected from a person aged 18 to 59 who received the Ad26.COV2.S COVID-19 vaccine or a placebo. The sequences come from peripheral blood, collected in a trial of Ad26.COV2.S vaccine versus placebo. CDR3 nucleotide sequence: TGTGCCACCAGTGCAGGCCACCTTCACACTGAAGCTTTCTTT. Translated, it gives CATSAGHLHTEAFF.